This T cell receptor (beta chain) was identified during a study of blood T cells in healthy people across ages. This CDR3 has 16 residues. Germline V CDR1 and CDR2: SGDLS, YYNGEE. The V gene end was trimmed by 3 bases and the J gene end by 2 bases; junction bases not matched to a gene: 10. A second PCR of roughly 7 to 11 cycles used a sample-barcoded 5' primer and a J-beta primer mix. TCRdb re-derived calls from the 5' RACE reads in MiXCR, one entry per CDR3 protein. This table holds around 1.7 million distinct CDR3 sequences, about 30% found once. This TCR came from a woman aged 30 to 39 in good health. The chain carries TRBV9 and TRBJ1-2; 7 nucleotides agree with TRBD1. Material for sequencing was blood. The CDR3 loop is CASSAEQGRGNYGYTF. The CDR3 bases are TGTGCCAGCAGCGCCGAACAGGGGCGAGGGAACTATGGCTACACCTTC. The whole variable domain, remainder taken from reference TRBV9 and TRBJ1-2, is DSGVTQTPKHLITATGQRVTLRCSPRSGDLSVYWYQQSLDQGLQFLIQYYNGEERAKGNILERFSAQQFPDLHSELNLSSLELGDSALYFCASSAEQGRGNYGYTFGSGTRLTVV.